The clone carrying this T cell receptor (beta chain) was picked up a small number of times. The antigen is unknown. The V segment lost 3 bases and the J segment 0 bases; nucleotides outside the gene matches: 9. The germline CDR1 and CDR2 sequences are SGHAT and FQNNGV. This CDR3 is built from 17 residues. This entry belongs to a study of cytomegalovirus exposure and HLA in healthy donors. Points from the study as a whole: A prior analysis recorded that most TCR beta V segments were productive about 87% or about 30% of the time. The CMV antigen specificity of a few CMV-associated chains was confirmed through in vitro analysis. Most TCR sequences proved rare, with some public TCRs found in many donors.

PCR primers comprised 60 Vbeta and 13 Jbeta primers. Assay: immunoSEQ multiplex PCR; the TCRdb copy retains only in-frame clones and omits some. In the table there are roughly 59,000 clones, around 62% of which are singletons. Material for sequencing was PBMCs. The clonotype was recovered from a man aged 40-55 years in good health and CMV-seropositive. V usage is TRBV11-2 and J usage is TRBJ2-7, with 9 bases matching TRBD2. CDR3 sequence (DNA): TGTGCCAGCAGCTTCGATGTGGTAGCGGGGGACTCCTACGAGCAGTACTTC. Protein product: CASSFDVVAGDSYEQYF.